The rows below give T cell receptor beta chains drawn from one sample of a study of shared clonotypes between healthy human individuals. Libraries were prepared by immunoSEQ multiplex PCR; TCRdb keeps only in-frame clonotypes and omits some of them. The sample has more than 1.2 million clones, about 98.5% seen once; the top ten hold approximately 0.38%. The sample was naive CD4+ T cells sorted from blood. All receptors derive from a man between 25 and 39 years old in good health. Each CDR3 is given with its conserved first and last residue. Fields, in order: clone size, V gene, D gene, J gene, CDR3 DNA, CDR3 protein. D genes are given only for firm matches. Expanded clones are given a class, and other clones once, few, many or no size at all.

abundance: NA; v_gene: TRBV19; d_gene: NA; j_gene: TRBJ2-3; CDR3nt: TGTGCCAGTATGACCGGGGCCAGTACTTTCCAACCGCAGTATTTT; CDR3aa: CASMTGASTFQPQYF
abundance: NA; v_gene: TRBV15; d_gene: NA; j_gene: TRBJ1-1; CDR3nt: TGTGCCACCAGCAGAACCACTGAAGCTTTCTTT; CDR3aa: CATSRTTEAFF
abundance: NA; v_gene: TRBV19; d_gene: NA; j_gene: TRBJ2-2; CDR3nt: TGTGCCAGTAGACCTGGGGGGTGGACCGGGGAGCTGTTTTTT; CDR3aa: CASRPGGWTGELFF
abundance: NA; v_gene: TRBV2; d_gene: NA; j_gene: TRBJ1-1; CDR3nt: TGTGCCAGCAGGGGAACAAGGATAGCCCCTGAAGCTTTCTTT; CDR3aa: CASRGTRIAPEAFF
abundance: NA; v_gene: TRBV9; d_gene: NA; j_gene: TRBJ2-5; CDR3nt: TGTGCCAGCAGCGTAGTCCCAGGCGGGGAGACCCAGTACTTC; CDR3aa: CASSVVPGGETQYF
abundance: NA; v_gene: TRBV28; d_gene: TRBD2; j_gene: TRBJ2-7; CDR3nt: TGTGCCAGCAGAGAATCAGGGAGGGCCTACGAGCAGTACTTC; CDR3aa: CASRESGRAYEQYF
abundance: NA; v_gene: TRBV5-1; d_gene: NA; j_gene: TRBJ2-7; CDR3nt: TGCGCCAGCAGCTTGATCTTGGGGGGCTCCTACGAGCAGTACTTC; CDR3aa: CASSLILGGSYEQYF
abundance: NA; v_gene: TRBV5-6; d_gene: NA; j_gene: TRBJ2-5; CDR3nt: TGTGCCACCAGGGACACCCGTTCGTTGGAGACCCAGTACTTC; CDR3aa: CATRDTRSLETQYF
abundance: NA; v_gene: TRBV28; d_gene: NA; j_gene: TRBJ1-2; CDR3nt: TGTGCCAGCAGTTTACGGTCCGTTTGGGCCGTTTCAGGTTATGGCTACACCTTC; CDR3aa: CASSLRSVWAVSGYGYTF
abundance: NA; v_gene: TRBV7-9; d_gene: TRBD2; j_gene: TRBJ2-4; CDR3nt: TGTGCCAGCAGTTTTAGACTAGCGGGAAGTTCCGAAAACATTCAGTACTTC; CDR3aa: CASSFRLAGSSENIQYF
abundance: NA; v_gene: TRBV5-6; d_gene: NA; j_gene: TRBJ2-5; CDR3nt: TGTGCCAGCAGCTCACGGACCCACCCCGGGGCGCGTGAGACCCAGTACTTC; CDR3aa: CASSSRTHPGARETQYF
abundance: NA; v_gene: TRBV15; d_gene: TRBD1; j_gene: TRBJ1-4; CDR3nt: TGTGCCACCAGCAGAGGGCTGGGACAGGGAGGGGAAAAACTGTTTTTT; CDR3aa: CATSRGLGQGGEKLFF
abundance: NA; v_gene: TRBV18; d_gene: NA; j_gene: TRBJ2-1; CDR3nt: TGTGCCAGCTCACCCTATGACGGTACCGACAATGAGCAGTTCTTC; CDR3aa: CASSPYDGTDNEQFF
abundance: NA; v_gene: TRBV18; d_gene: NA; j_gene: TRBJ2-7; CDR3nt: TGTGCCAGCTCACCACTCCGCGGTCTGGGTACCACCTACGAGCAGTACTTC; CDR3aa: CASSPLRGLGTTYEQYF
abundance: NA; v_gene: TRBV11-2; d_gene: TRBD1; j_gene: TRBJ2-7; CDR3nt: TGTGCCAGCAGAAGGATCCAGGGGGCTATCTACGAGCAGTACTTC; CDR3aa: CASRRIQGAIYEQYF
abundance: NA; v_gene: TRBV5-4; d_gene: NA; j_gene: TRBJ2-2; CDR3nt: TGTGCCAGCAGCTCGGCTTTCGTGGGTTCCGGGGAGCTGTTTTTT; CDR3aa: CASSSAFVGSGELFF
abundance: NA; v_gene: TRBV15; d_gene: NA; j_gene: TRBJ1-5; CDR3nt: TGTGCCACCAGCAGAGGGACTTCGGGGGGCAATCAGCCCCAGCATTTT; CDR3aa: CATSRGTSGGNQPQHF
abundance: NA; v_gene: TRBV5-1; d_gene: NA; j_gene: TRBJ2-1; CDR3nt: TGCGCCAGCAGCTTGGAGACCGGCCTACTGCTTGAGCAGTTCTTC; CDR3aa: CASSLETGLLLEQFF
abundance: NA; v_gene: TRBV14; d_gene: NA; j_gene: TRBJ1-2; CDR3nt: TGTGCCAGCAGCCAAGGAACATCCTATGGCTACACCTTC; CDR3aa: CASSQGTSYGYTF
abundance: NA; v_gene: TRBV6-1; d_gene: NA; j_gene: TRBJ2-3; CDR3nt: TGTGCCAGCAGTGAGAACGGGCGCACAGATACGCAGTATTTT; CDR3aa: CASSENGRTDTQYF
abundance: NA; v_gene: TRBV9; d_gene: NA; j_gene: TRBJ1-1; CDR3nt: TGTGCCAGCAGCAGAAAACTCCGGGGGGGCACTGAAGCTTTCTTT; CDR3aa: CASSRKLRGGTEAFF
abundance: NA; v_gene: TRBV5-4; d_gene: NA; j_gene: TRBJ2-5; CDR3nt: TGTGCCAGCAGCTTCGCAGGGAGGTGGGGGACCCAGTACTTC; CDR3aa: CASSFAGRWGTQYF
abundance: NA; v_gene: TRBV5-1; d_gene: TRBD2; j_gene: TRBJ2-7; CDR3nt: TGCGCCAGCGCGACTAGCGGGAGATACGAGCAGTACTTC; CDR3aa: CASATSGRYEQYF
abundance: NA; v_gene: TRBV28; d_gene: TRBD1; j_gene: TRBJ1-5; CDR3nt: TGTGCCAGCAGTTTAGACAGGGTAGTGGTGCCCCAGCATTTT; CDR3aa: CASSLDRVVVPQHF
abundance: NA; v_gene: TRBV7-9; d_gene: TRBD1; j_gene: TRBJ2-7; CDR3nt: TGTGCCAGCAGCTTAATCTGGGGACAGAGTACCTACGAGCAGTACTTC; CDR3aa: CASSLIWGQSTYEQYF
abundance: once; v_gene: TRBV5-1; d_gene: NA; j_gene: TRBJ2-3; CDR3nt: TGCGCCAGCAGCCCGACCAAGGGGGGCTCCACAGATACGCAGTATTTT; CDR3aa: CASSPTKGGSTDTQYF
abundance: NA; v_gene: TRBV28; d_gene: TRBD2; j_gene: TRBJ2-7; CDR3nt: TGTGCCAGCAGTTTCTCCCAAAATCCGCGAGCTAGCGGGAGCTACGAGCAGTACTTC; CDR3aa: CASSFSQNPRASGSYEQYF
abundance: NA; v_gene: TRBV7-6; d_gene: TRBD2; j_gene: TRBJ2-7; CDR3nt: TGTGCCAGCAGTCCCACTTTTGTCTATAGCGGGAGGGCCTCAGGCGAGCAGTACTTC; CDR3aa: CASSPTFVYSGRASGEQYF
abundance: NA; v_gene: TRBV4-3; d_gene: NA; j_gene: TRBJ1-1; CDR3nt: TGCGCCAGCAGCCAAGACAAGGCCACTGAAGCTTTCTTT; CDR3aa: CASSQDKATEAFF
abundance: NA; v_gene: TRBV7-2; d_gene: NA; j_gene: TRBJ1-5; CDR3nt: TGTGCCAGCAGCTTTTATAGCAATCAGCCCCAGCATTTT; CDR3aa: CASSFYSNQPQHF
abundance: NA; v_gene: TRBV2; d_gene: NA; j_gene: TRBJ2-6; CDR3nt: TGTGCCAGCAGTGAAGGGGGCACTGGGGCCAACGTCCTGACTTTC; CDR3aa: CASSEGGTGANVLTF
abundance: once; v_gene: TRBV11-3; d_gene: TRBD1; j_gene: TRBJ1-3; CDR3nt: TGTGCCAGCAGCTTAGTTCGGCGGGACAGGGCTGGAAACACCATATATTTT; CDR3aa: CASSLVRRDRAGNTIYF
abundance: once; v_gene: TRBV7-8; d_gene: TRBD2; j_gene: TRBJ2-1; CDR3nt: TGTGCCAGCAGCTCCGGACTAGCGGATGGAAGGGGTGAGCAGTTCTTC; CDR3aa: CASSSGLADGRGEQFF
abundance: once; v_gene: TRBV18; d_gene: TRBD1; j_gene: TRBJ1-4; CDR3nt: TGTGCCAGCTCCCCCACAGGGGGCGGTGAAAAACTGTTTTTT; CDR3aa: CASSPTGGGEKLFF
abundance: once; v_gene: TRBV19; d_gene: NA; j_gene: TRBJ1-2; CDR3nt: TGTGCCAGTACTCATACCCTCTACTATGGCTACACCTTC; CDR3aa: CASTHTLYYGYTF